This T cell receptor beta chain came from a study of T cell changes during pregnancy in multiple sclerosis. Data came from immunoSEQ multiplex PCR; TCRdb stores just in-frame clones and leaves some out. The sample yields 69,000 or so clones, roughly 90% seen once. Germline-derived CDR1 and CDR2 are SGHRS and YFSETQ. The CDR3 extends over 14 amino acids. Unmatched junction bases numbered 8, after V lost 4 bases and J lost 5 bases. V and J are TRBV5-1 and TRBJ2-5; 7 bases match TRBD1. Sequencing was performed on CD4+ T cells from peripheral blood mononuclear cells, taken in the third trimester of pregnancy. This TCR was sampled from a female donor in good health, enrolled as a control in a pregnancy study. Here the CDR3 reads CASSERQGRETQYF. The CDR3 DNA reads TGCGCCAGCAGCGAGAGACAGGGCAGGGAGACCCAGTACTTC.